This TCR beta chain stems from a study of regulatory T cells in long-lasting Graves disease (dated by TCRdb to about 2021). About the full investigation: Persistent Graves' disease was defined as persistently positive TSH receptor autoantibodies together with antithyroid drug treatment for over 5 years. Patients with persistent Graves' disease were compared with patients with newly diagnosed Graves' disease using TCR sequencing and RNA sequencing of peripheral blood. The study was conducted in China and was registered as a clinical trial. A total of around 35 samples were covered by TCR sequencing, comprising some 13 persistent and around 20 newly diagnosed Graves' disease patients. On average, persistent Graves' disease patients in the clinical cohort had been on antithyroid drugs for approximately ten years. Study-wide findings and limitations: Lower TCR Shannon entropy and fewer highly expanded clones were observed in persistent Graves' disease patients than in newly diagnosed patients, which suggested clonal expansion. TRBV28, TRBJ1-2 and TRBJ2-5 were preferentially used in persistent disease, while TRBV20-1 and TRBJ2-1 were favored in newly diagnosed disease. Only the TCR beta chain was sequenced and analyzed. More public clonotypes were shared among persistent patients (roughly 2,700) than among newly diagnosed patients (just under 1,000). Peripheral blood alone was examined, since thyroid tissue, which constituted the primary lesion, could not be accessed. The small sample size was acknowledged by the authors as a limitation that may reduce accuracy.

Relative to germline, V is 0 bases shorter and J is 4 bases shorter, with 13 bases between their ends. CDR1 and CDR2, per the germline V gene, are SGHDN and FVKESK. The CDR3 holds 17 amino acids from the cysteine to the phenylalanine. Only CDR3 DNA is held: 51 bases, read in frame from base 1. The time point label, as the study defines it: persistent/refractory GD, antithyroid drugs over 5 years with positive TRAb. RNA was extracted from PBMCs in TRIzol for both TCR sequencing and RNA sequencing. Graves' disease was diagnosed according to American Thyroid Association guidelines. The patients came from an endocrinology department in Xi'an, China. From each patient, approximately 10 milliliters of peripheral blood was collected into an EDTA anticoagulant tube. PBMCs were isolated by Ficoll Paque Plus density gradient separation without further T cell sorting. An Agilent 2100 Bioanalyzer and agarose gel were used to check RNA quality, while a NanoDrop 2000 measured RNA concentration.

There are a few counts of this clonotype. What antigen it recognizes has not been identified. No per-base quality is available; no much larger clone lies one base away. The method behind the library was multiplex PCR. TCRdb shows the sequencer as Illumina HiSeq 4000. TCR beta libraries were built with iRepertoire HTBI primers and Arm-PCR amplification of CDR3 regions. Gel purification was performed on PCR products prior to sequencing. The original methods were these. Gene usage analysis of CDR3 amino acid clonotypes relied on the approximately 68 TRBV and about 15 TRBJ segments identified across samples. COPE and FqMerger were used to merge filtered high-quality paired reads into contigs. BLAST was used to align contigs to the IMGT TRBV, TRBD and TRBJ reference genes, and CDR3 was defined following IMGT. Highly expanded clones were defined as clonotypes with a frequency above 0.1%. Shannon entropy was used to measure repertoire diversity, and the Gini coefficient was used to measure V-J evenness. A clonotype was considered public if more than one individual shared it. Through fastp at Q25 and MiXCR, TCRdb rebuilt clones from the public reads, retaining in-frame beta chains. A single entry per CDR3 protein holds the most common genes and DNA from its merged rows. The V and J calls reflect TCRdb's pipeline rather than the authors' work. The table for this sample lists approximately 500,000 distinct CDR3 sequences; roughly a fifth of them were counted only once. Around 7% of the sample goes to the ten largest clones.

Recombination linked TRBV14 to TRBJ1-6; too little of a D gene remains to name it. This sequence originates from a female donor with Graves disease. The material was peripheral blood mononuclear cells (PBMCs), obtained when the disease was refractory, from a patient treated with antithyroid drugs. At the DNA level, the sequence is TGTGCCAGCAGCCAAGATTTGCGGTTGGGGTATAATTCACCCCTCCACTTT. Protein translation: CASSQDLRLGYNSPLHF.